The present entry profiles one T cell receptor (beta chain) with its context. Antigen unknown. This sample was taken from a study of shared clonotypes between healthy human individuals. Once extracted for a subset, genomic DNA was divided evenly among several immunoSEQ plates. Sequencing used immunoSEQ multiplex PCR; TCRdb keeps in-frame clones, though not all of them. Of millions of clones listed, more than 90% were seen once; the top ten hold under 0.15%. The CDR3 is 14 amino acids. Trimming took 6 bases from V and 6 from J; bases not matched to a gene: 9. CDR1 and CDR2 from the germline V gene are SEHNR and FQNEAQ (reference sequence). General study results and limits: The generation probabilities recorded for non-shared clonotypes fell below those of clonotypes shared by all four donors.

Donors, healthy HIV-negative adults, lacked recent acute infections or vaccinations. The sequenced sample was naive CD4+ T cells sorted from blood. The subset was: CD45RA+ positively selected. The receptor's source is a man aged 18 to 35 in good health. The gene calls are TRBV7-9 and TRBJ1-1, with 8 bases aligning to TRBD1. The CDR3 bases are TGTGCCAGCAGTTCCAGACAGGGGTTAGCTGAAGCTTTCTTT. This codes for CASSSRQGLAEAFF. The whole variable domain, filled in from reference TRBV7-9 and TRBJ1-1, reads DTGVSQNPRHKITKRGQNVTFRCDPISEHNRLYWYRQTLGQGPEFLTYFQNEAQLEKSRLLSDRFSAERPKGSFSTLEIQRTEQGDSAMYLCASSSRQGLAEAFFGQGTRLTVV.